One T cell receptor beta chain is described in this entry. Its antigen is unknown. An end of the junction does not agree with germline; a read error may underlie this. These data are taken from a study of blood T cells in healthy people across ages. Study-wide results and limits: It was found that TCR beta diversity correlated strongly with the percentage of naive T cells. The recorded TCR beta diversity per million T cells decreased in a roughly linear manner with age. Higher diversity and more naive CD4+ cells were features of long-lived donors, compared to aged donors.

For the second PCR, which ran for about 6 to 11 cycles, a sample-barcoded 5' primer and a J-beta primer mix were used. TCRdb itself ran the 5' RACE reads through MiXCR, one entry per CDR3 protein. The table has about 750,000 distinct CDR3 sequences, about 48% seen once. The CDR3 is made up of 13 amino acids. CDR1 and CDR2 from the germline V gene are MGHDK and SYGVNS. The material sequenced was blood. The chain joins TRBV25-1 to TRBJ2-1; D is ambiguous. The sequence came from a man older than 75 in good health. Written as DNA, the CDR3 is TGTGCCAACAGTGAACCCTGGGACAATGAGCAGTTCTTC. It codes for CANSEPWDNEQFF.